This T cell receptor (beta chain) was documented in a study of vaccination and CD4 T cells after COVID-19 (dated by TCRdb to 2022 to 2024). In the study overall: Convalescent patients had a positive SARS-CoV-2 result on nasal swab PCR, and of these patients, several had mild disease and one had severe disease. The convalescent cohort comprised six males and four females, including two Hispanic individuals, seven Caucasians, two Asians and one multiracial person. Control cultures used a CEFX viral epitope pool as positive control, an HIV-1 Nef peptide pool as negative control, or no peptide. Participants received two doses of either the Pfizer-BioNTech BNT162b2 vaccine (n=8) or the Moderna mRNA-1273 vaccine (n=2). The spike-specific CD4+ TCR repertoire was compared before and after mRNA vaccination in approximately ten COVID-19 convalescent patients and a few infection-naive healthy vaccine recipients. Post-vaccine blood samples were collected a median of around 10 weeks after the second vaccine dose, ranging from roughly 13 to 250 days. For stimulating the cultures, overlapping spike peptide pools were used, derived from SARS-CoV-2 as well as from the common cold coronaviruses HCoV-NL63, HCoV-OC43 and HCoV-229E. Post-COVID blood samples from convalescent patients were collected a median of around 100 days after diagnosis, with a range of 35 to 161 days.

Library prep was done by PCR. DNA from cultured CD4+ T cells underwent TCR sequencing with the Oncomine TCR Beta short-read assay at the Johns Hopkins FTIC core. Genomic DNA was extracted from the cultured CD4+ T cells with the QIAamp micro DNA kit. Oncomine TCR Beta libraries from cultured CD4+ T cells were pooled using unique dual indexes and sequenced on an Illumina iSeq 100. Regarding the original processing steps: Non-productive sequences were removed, and CDR3s not starting with C, not ending with F or W, or shorter than 7 amino acids were discarded. The MANAFEST web application identified antigen-specific clonotypes by comparing peptide-stimulated wells against reference wells and other culture wells. Positive clones required FDR below 0.05, an odds ratio above 5, and productive frequency above 0.1% in at least two of three replicate wells. Clonotypes that were significantly expanded in both SARS-CoV-2 spike wells and at least one common cold coronavirus spike condition were defined as cross-reactive. Similarity between CDR3 sequences was evaluated in R version 3.6.1 using Levenshtein distances (stringdist) and unrooted phylogenetic trees (ape). The raw public reads went through TCRdb reprocessing: fastp at Q25, MiXCR clone calling, in-frame beta chains kept. CDR3 protein sequences are deduplicated, and each keeps its most common genes and DNA. For this entry, the V and J calls and clone size follow TCRdb and not the study's own pipeline. In all, the sample holds roughly 6,800 distinct CDR3 sequences, and about 54% of those were seen once. Jointly, the top ten make up around 32% of the sample.

CDR1 and CDR2 are drawn from the germline V gene (reference sequence): DFQATT, SNEGSKA. Deletion took 1 base off V and 4 bases off J, with a span of 13 bases between the germline ends. The CDR3 covers 14 residues, taking in both the cysteine and the phenylalanine. Kept here is only the CDR3 DNA, which spans 42 bases and is read in frame from base 1. The full study reports these points: An increase in the median number of SARS-CoV-2-reactive clonotypes from around 20 after infection to about 39 after vaccination was observed, but the change was not found to be significant. Only a relatively small number of convalescent patients were included in the study, and early timepoints following natural infection were not analyzed. In convalescent patients, a median around 86% of post-vaccine SARS-CoV-2-reactive clones were detected only after vaccination, and vaccine-specific priming was suggested by this finding. Nearly all vaccine-specific clones in convalescent patients (304 of 307) were mono-reactive for SARS-CoV-2 spike rather than cross-reactive with common cold coronaviruses.

Details on this clonotype: There is no known antigen for this receptor. Base quality data are lacking; no much larger clone is found one base away.

The sample's treatment or condition label, in plain terms: roughly 10-day PBMC culture with coronavirus spike peptide pools or control peptides (ViraFEST assay). The ViraFEST assay, used in the study, expanded antigen-specific T cells with peptide pools and then identified the expanded clonotypes through TCR sequencing. The convalescent patients' positive SARS-CoV-2 PCR tests were from March to December 2020, which was before the Alpha, Beta and Delta variants emerged in the United States. Each well held 2.2 million or so PBMCs cultured in IMDM containing about 5% human AB serum and around 10 IU/ml IL-2, with 8.5 to 10 ug/ml peptide pools added. On days 3 and 7, half of the culture medium was replaced with fresh IL-2-containing medium. After approximately 11 days of culture, CD4+ T cells were isolated by negative selection with the EasySep CD4+ T cell isolation kit. PBMCs were separated from whole blood using Ficoll-Paque Plus gradient centrifugation and then either used fresh or cryopreserved at -140C. Triplicate wells were generally used for each culture condition.

Recombination joined TRBV20-1 with TRBJ1-1, with the D gene uncertain. Sequencing was done on a sample of CD4+ T cells from blood, cultured in vitro. The receptor comes from a human donor who had recovered from COVID-19. The CDR3 here reads CSARAHSTSTEAFF. Here is the DNA: TGCAGTGCTAGAGCACACAGTACGAGCACTGAAGCTTTCTTT.